This TCR beta chain comes out of a study of OX40 agonist ivuxolimab in advanced cancers. TCRdb's table, derived via immunoSEQ multiplex PCR, lists solely in-frame clones and lacks some. The sample has just over 40,000 clones; 70% to 90% are singletons. This CDR3 is 15 amino acids long. The V segment lost 5 bases and the J segment 6 bases; nucleotides outside the gene matches: 8. Per the germline V gene, CDR1 is LNHDA and CDR2 is SQIVND (reference sequence). The chain recombines TRBV19 with TRBJ2-1; 9 nucleotides align to TRBD2. The receptor's source is an adult with an advanced solid tumor such as melanoma, head and neck, liver or kidney cancer. The specimen comprised CD4+ or CD8+ T cells sorted from blood, sampled in a trial of the OX40 agonist ivuxolimab. CDR3 bases: TGTGCCAGTAGTCCGTCTAGCGGGAATCTCAATGAGCAGTTCTTC. This gives the protein CASSPSSGNLNEQFF.